What follows are 19 T cell receptor beta chains derived from one specimen sequenced in a study of blood T cells in healthy people across ages. A J-beta primer mix and a sample-barcoded 5' primer were used in a second PCR of roughly 7 to 12 cycles. TCRdb recomputed calls from the 5' RACE reads with MiXCR, one row per CDR3 protein. Of about 900,000 distinct CDR3 sequences in the sample, around 46% are singletons; the top ten hold under 15%. Sequencing was performed on blood. The receptors stem from a man aged 30-40 years in good health.

The chain uses TRBV11-2 and TRBJ2-5; D is ambiguous. The CDR3 runs to 13 residues. V lost 2 bases, J lost 5 bases, and 9 bases lay in between. The germline V gene has CDR1 SGHAT and CDR2 FQNNGV. In DNA form, the CDR3 reads TGTGCCAGCAGCTTAATTCGGATCGAGACCCAGTACTTC. This translates into CASSLIRIETQYF.

The gene calls are TRBV3-1 and TRBJ2-1, with 8 bases matching TRBD2. Germline values: CDR1 LGHDT, CDR2 YNNKEL (reference sequence). After removal of 6 bases from V and 0 bases from J, the junction contained 19 bases not matched to a gene. This CDR3 spans 20 amino acids. In DNA, the CDR3 is TGTGCCAGCAGGAAAACGACTAGCGCGGGAGTCCCTAGCTCCTACAATGAGCAGTTCTTC. This codes for CASRKTTSAGVPSSYNEQFF.

Remarks on this clonotype: A read error may produce the germline difference seen at one junction end. The V and J genes are TRBV4-2 and TRBJ1-1, with TRBD1 matching over 8 bases. This CDR3 is built from 15 residues. Germline CDR1 and CDR2: LGHNA and YNFKEQ. The CDR3 reads CASSAGQGGNPEAFF. The CDR3 DNA sequence: TGTGCCAGCAGCGCAGGACAGGGAGGGAACCCTGAAGCTTTCTTT.

Here the CDR3 DNA reads TGTGCCAGCAGCTCTCCGAGCGGGGTGCCCCGAAATACGCAGTATTTT. It is translated as CASSSPSGVPRNTQYF. The rearrangement links TRBV7-2 to TRBJ2-3; 7 nucleotides agree with TRBD2. The germline V gene encodes CDR1 SGHTA and CDR2 FQGNSA. The length of the CDR3 is 16 residues. Trimming at V came to 4 bases and at J to 7 bases, leaving 14 bases not matched to a gene. The full variable domain, its missing parts supplied by reference TRBV7-2 and TRBJ2-3, is GAGVSQSPSNKVTEKGKDVELRCDPISGHTALYWYRQSLGQGLEFLIYFQGNSAPDKSGLPSDRFSAERTGGSVSTLTIQRTQQEDSAVYLCASSSPSGVPRNTQYFGPGTRLTVL.

CDR3 coding DNA: TGCGCCAGCAGCCGTCCCCTAGGGGGTCCCTCCTACAATGAGCAGTACTTC. Translation gives CASSRPLGGPSYNEQYF. The chain carries TRBV4-1 and TRBJ2-7, with D possibly being TRBD1 (6 bases). The CDR3 loop spans 17 amino acids. V lost 4 bases and J lost 7, with 26 bases in between. Per germline, CDR1 MGHRA and CDR2 YSYEKL.

In this sample, this clonotype turned up once. The chain couples TRBV2 to TRBJ2-3; D remains ambiguous. V shed 5 bases and J shed 2 bases, with 14 bases lying between them. This CDR3 is built from 15 residues. Germline CDR1 SNHLY, CDR2 FYNNEI. The CDR3 spells CASSRVVSDTDTQYF. The CDR3 nucleotides read TGTGCCAGCAGTCGAGTGGTGTCCGACACAGATACGCAGTATTTT.

V and J are TRBV6-1 and TRBJ2-7; possible D gene TRBD1, 6 bases. This CDR3 region has 14 residues. Germline V CDR1 and CDR2: MNHNS, SASEGT. The V end lost 7 bases, the J end lost 0 bases, and 13 bases lay between the germline ends. CDR3 nucleotide sequence: TGTGCCAGCATCAGGTGGACAGTCTCCTACGAGCAGTACTTC. This codes for CASIRWTVSYEQYF.

The chain joins TRBV7-9 to TRBJ1-2; 7 nucleotides agree with TRBD1. The CDR3 is made up of 13 amino acids. V gave up 5 bases and J gave up 5 bases; unmatched junction bases: 5. Germline V lookup: CDR1 SEHNR, CDR2 FQNEAQ (reference sequence). The CDR3 DNA follows: TGTGCCAGCAGCGTAGTGACAGGGTATGGCTACACCTTC. Residues: CASSVVTGYGYTF.

J is TRBJ2-1 and V is TRBV27; D call uncertain. The CDR3 contains 14 residues. Germline V gene data show CDR1 as MNHEY and CDR2 as SMNVEV (reference sequence). V was cut by 2 bases and J by 4 bases, with 9 bases left in between. CDR3 sequence: CASSLERRYNEQFF. CDR3 DNA sequence: TGTGCCAGCAGTTTAGAGCGTAGGTACAATGAGCAGTTCTTC.

The chain links TRBV5-1 to TRBJ2-5, with 14 bases that match TRBD2. Germline CDR1 and CDR2: SGHRS and YFSETQ. This CDR3 has 17 residues. V shed 0 bases, J shed 7 bases, and the junction held 8 bases outside the gene matches. The CDR3 is CASSLDGGLAGDTTQYF. The CDR3 DNA is TGCGCCAGCAGCTTGGATGGGGGACTAGCGGGGGACACGACCCAGTACTTC.

This sequence joins TRBV3-1 and TRBJ2-3; D uncertain. The germline V gene has CDR1 LGHDT and CDR2 YNNKEL (reference sequence). CDR3 size: 13 residues. Trimming stripped 4 bases from V and 6 bases from J, with 11 bases between. This CDR3 is CASSRTRADTQYF. As DNA, the CDR3 is TGTGCCAGCAGCCGGACCCGCGCGGATACGCAGTATTTT.

This chain joins TRBV27 and TRBJ1-1, with TRBD1 as a possible D gene (6 bases). The CDR3 sequence is 16 residues long. V was clipped by 0 bases and J by 1 base, with 12 bases between them. Germline V gives CDR1 MNHEY, CDR2 SMNVEV (reference sequence). CDR3: CASSLSPGAPNTEAFF. The CDR3 nucleotides are TGTGCCAGCAGTTTATCCCCAGGGGCCCCGAACACTGAAGCTTTCTTT.

This chain joins TRBV27 and TRBJ1-1, with D unclear. The CDR3 is made up of 14 amino acids. V was trimmed by 6 bases and J by 4 bases, leaving 15 bases between them. Germline V gives CDR1 MNHEY, CDR2 SMNVEV (reference sequence). CDR3 nucleotide sequence: TGTGCCAGCAGCCCCACGGCATGGGGCACTGAAGCTTTCTTT. Amino acids: CASSPTAWGTEAFF.

The J gene is TRBJ2-1, the V gene TRBV7-6; 8 positions match TRBD2. Germline V gene sequence: CDR1 SGHVS, CDR2 FNYEAQ. The CDR3 contains 14 residues. V lost 5 bases, J lost 4 bases, and 4 bases stayed unmatched. The CDR3 here is CASSPGGIYNEQFF. The CDR3 DNA reads TGTGCCAGCAGCCCGGGGGGGATATACAATGAGCAGTTCTTC.

With regard to this clonotype: A junction boundary mismatches the germline segment, possibly from a read error. This chain uses TRBV3-1 with TRBJ2-4, with TRBD1 as a possible D gene (8 bases). This CDR3 comprises 19 residues. CDR1 LGHDT and CDR2 YNNKEL come from the germline V gene (reference sequence). The CDR3 sequence: CASSQEAGQALLAKNIRYF. The CDR3 DNA reads as TGTGCCAGCAGCCAAGAAGCGGGACAGGCCCTATTAGCCAAAAACATTCGGTACTTC.

This clonotype was seen a handful of times. The J gene is TRBJ1-2, the V gene TRBV10-3; D unclear. CDR3 length: 11 amino acids. Germline CDR1 is ENHRY and CDR2 is SYGVKD. V was cut by 7 bases and J by 4 bases, with 7 bases left in between. CDR3 DNA sequence: TGTGCCATCATGGCCGGCTATGGCTACACCTTC. Translating it yields CAIMAGYGYTF.

This clonotype has ten or more counts. This sequence joins TRBV10-3 and TRBJ1-1; D not resolved. The germline gives CDR1 ENHRY, CDR2 SYGVKD. The V and J ends lost 2 bases and 1 base respectively, with 5 bases between them. There are 13 residues in the CDR3. The CDR3 DNA follows: TGTGCCATCAGTGAGGTCGGGAACACTGAAGCTTTCTTT. Its translation is CAISEVGNTEAFF.

This clonotype was counted a single time. The rearrangement links TRBV3-1 to TRBJ1-2; no clear D. Germline CDR1 LGHDT, CDR2 YNNKEL (reference sequence). The CDR3 spans 15 residues. V lost 1 base to trimming and J lost 0 bases, with 9 bases between them. The CDR3 sequence is CASSQGARTNYGYTF. The DNA of the CDR3 is TGTGCCAGCAGCCAAGGGGCCAGGACTAACTATGGCTACACCTTC.

This clonotype was recorded at least ten times. V is TRBV7-2 and J is TRBJ2-6; TRBD2 matches 13 bases. Germline CDR1 is SGHTA and CDR2 is FQGNSA. The CDR3 has 18 amino acids. Trimming cost V 5 bases and J 0 bases; bases outside gene matches: 4. The CDR3 loop is CASSRRLAGGSGANVLTF. In DNA form, the CDR3 reads TGTGCCAGCAGCAGACGACTAGCGGGGGGCTCTGGGGCCAACGTCCTGACTTTC.